This TCR beta chain is drawn from a study of T cell changes during pregnancy in multiple sclerosis. The table came from immunoSEQ multiplex PCR; TCRdb's copy has only in-frame clones and leaves some out. The sample yields about 73,000 clones, approximately 87% seen once. Germline CDR1 is GTSNPN and CDR2 is SVGIG (reference sequence). Losses at the gene ends were 2 bases for V and 5 bases for J; bases not matched to a gene: 3. The CDR3 has 13 residues. This TCR was recovered from a female donor in good health, enrolled as a control in a pregnancy study. The rearrangement uses TRBV30 and TRBJ2-7; 10 bases are shared with TRBD2. The source was peripheral blood, collected after pregnancy. The chain's CDR3 is CAWSQLAGDEQYF. Written as DNA, the CDR3 is TGTGCCTGGAGTCAGCTAGCGGGAGACGAGCAGTACTTC.